These T cell receptor beta chains were read from a single sample in a study of CD8+ T cells in alopecia areata. Method: immunoSEQ multiplex PCR; TCRdb's copy keeps in-frame clones and lacks some. The sample yields roughly 190,000 clones, 50% to 70% seen once. Sequencing was performed on CD4+ T cells sorted from blood, taken at week 49, from a patient treated with tofacitinib. Receptors originate from a human donor with alopecia areata. CDR3s include the opening cysteine and the closing phenylalanine or tryptophan. Fields, in order: D gene, J gene, V gene, clone size, CDR3 DNA, CDR3 protein. D genes are given only for firm matches. Clone size is shown for a subset of rows, as once, few, many or a class of expanded clone.

>TRBD1|TRBJ1-1|TRBV29-1|NA
TGCAGCGTTGAACAGGCACCGGGACAGCAAAACACTGAAGCTTTCTTT
CSVEQAPGQQNTEAFF
>NA|TRBJ2-5|TRBV6-6|NA
TGTGCCAGCAGCAAGGGACGAAGTCAAGAGACCCAGTACTTC
CASSKGRSQETQYF
>TRBD1|TRBJ2-1|TRBV7-3|NA
TGTGCCAGCGCCTACAGGGGTGGATCCAATGAGCAGTTCTTC
CASAYRGGSNEQFF
>NA|TRBJ2-4|TRBV7-8|NA
TGTGCCAGCAGCTTTACTAGAGAGGGAGATAACATTCAGTACTTC
CASSFTREGDNIQYF
>TRBD1|TRBJ2-7|TRBV6-1|NA
TGTGCCAGCAGTGGAGGACAGGGGGCGAGCGAGCAGTACTTC
CASSGGQGASEQYF
>NA|TRBJ1-6|TRBV13|NA
TGTGCCAGCAGCTTAAAGTCGGGCGTCCCCCTCCACTTT
CASSLKSGVPLHF
>NA|TRBJ1-5|TRBV30|once
TGTGCCTGGAGTGACAGACGAGATCAGCCCCAGCATTTT
CAWSDRRDQPQHF
>NA|TRBJ1-2|TRBV30|NA
TGTGCCTGGAGGATGGGCGGTGGTGGCTACACCTTC
CAWRMGGGGYTF
>NA|TRBJ2-7|TRBV29-1|NA
TGCAGCGTTGACATGGGCTTTTCCTCCGAGCAGTACTTC
CSVDMGFSSEQYF
>NA|TRBJ2-1|TRBV2|NA
TGTGCCAGCAGGAGGGTGAATGAGCAGTTCTTC
CASRRVNEQFF
>NA|TRBJ2-5|TRBV13|NA
TGTGCCAGCACCGAGGGGGGGTCAGGGACCCAGTACTTC
CASTEGGSGTQYF
>TRBD2|TRBJ2-3|TRBV29-1|NA
TGCAGCCTGCTAGCGGGGGTCACAGATACGCAGTATTTT
CSLLAGVTDTQYF
>NA|TRBJ2-5|TRBV25-1|NA
TGTGCCAGCAGTGACCCCCTTACTGGCCTTGAGACCCAGTACTTC
CASSDPLTGLETQYF
>NA|TRBJ2-2|TRBV30|few
TGTGCCTGGAAACCGAGGGGTAGGGACACCGGGGAGCTGTTTTTT
CAWKPRGRDTGELFF